The 32 T cell receptor beta chains in this list originate from one sample, sequenced in a study of blood T cells in healthy people across ages. Then a second PCR, running roughly 7 to 11 cycles, was carried out with a sample-barcoded 5' primer and a J-beta primer mix. TCRdb processed the 5' RACE reads anew with MiXCR; each CDR3 protein has one entry. The data contain approximately 600,000 distinct CDR3 sequences, approximately 59% of them singletons. The sequenced material came from blood. These receptors came from a man aged 60-69 years in good health.

V and J are TRBV29-1 and TRBJ2-3; 9 nucleotides agree with TRBD1. Looked up from germline, CDR1 is SQVTM and CDR2 is ANQGSEA. V gave up 5 bases and J gave up 3 bases; unmatched junction bases: 3. There are 13 residues in the CDR3. The CDR3 DNA reads as TGCAGCGTTCGGGACAGGGTAACAGATACGCAGTATTTT. Its translation is CSVRDRVTDTQYF.

This clonotype was detected a few times. The chain links TRBV12-3 or TRBV12-4 to TRBJ2-2, with D maybe TRBD2 (5 bases). The CDR3 covers 14 residues. The V gene lost 5 bases and the J gene lost 3 bases, with 10 bases spanning the gap. The CDR3 sequence is CASSRLPYTGELFF. The CDR3 coding sequence is TGTGCCAGCAGTCGACTACCCTACACCGGGGAGCTGTTTTTT.

The rearrangement links TRBV6-2 or TRBV6-3 to TRBJ2-4; D may be TRBD2 (5 bases). The assigned J gene may be wrong: the sequence end matches TRBJ2-5 better. The germline V gene has CDR1 MNHEY and CDR2 SVGEGT. The CDR3 is 16 residues long. The chain's CDR3 is CASTFSPRENRETQYF. As DNA, the CDR3 is TGTGCCAGCACCTTTTCGCCGAGGGAGAATCGGGAGACCCAGTACTTC.

A word on this clonotype: Sequence at one end of the junction differs from germline and may be a read error. Here the CDR3 reads CASSLEAGVFSYKEQFF. The DNA of the CDR3 is TGCGCCAGCAGCTTGGAGGCAGGGGTTTTCTCCTACAAGGAGCAGTTCTTC. This chain uses TRBV5-1 with TRBJ2-1; D may be TRBD1 (6 bases). The length of the CDR3 is 17 residues. In germline, CDR1 is SGHRS, CDR2 YFSETQ.

The V and J genes are TRBV11-2 and TRBJ1-6, with unresolved D. This CDR3 comprises 15 residues. Trimming left V 5 bases short and J 8 bases short, with 16 bases between. Germline CDR1 and CDR2: SGHAT and FQNNGV. The DNA of the CDR3 is TGTGCCAGCAGCAGGCACGGAACCTTTGATTCACCCCTCCACTTT. As protein: CASSRHGTFDSPLHF.

This chain joins TRBV6-5 and TRBJ2-1; TRBD2 agrees at 9 bases. The ends lost 2 bases at V and 7 bases at J; junction bases unmatched: 12. The CDR3 consists of 17 residues. Germline CDR1 is MNHEY and CDR2 is SVGAGI. CDR3 DNA: TGTGCCAGCAGTTACCGGGCAGCTGGCGGGGGGGAGAATGAGCAGTTCTTC. It yields the protein CASSYRAAGGGENEQFF.

This rearrangement joins TRBV6-1 to TRBJ1-5, with 9 bases that match TRBD1. Trimming cost V 6 bases and J 6 bases; bases outside gene matches: 6. This CDR3 spans 14 amino acids. Germline CDR1 and CDR2: MNHNS and SASEGT. The CDR3 region is CASRRQGDGQPQHF. The CDR3 DNA is TGTGCCAGCAGAAGACAGGGGGACGGTCAGCCCCAGCATTTT.

The genes are TRBV5-6 and TRBJ2-4; no reliable D call. Germline CDR1 and CDR2: SGHDT and YYEEEE. CDR3 length: 8 amino acids. Trimming left V 4 bases short and J 11 bases short, with 1 base between. CDR3 amino acids: CASSLQYF. The CDR3 bases are TGTGCCAGCAGCCTTCAGTACTTC.

This clonotype turned up a few times. This chain joins TRBV18 and TRBJ2-1, with D hard to call. The germline gives CDR1 KGHSH, CDR2 LQKENI. The CDR3 spans 11 residues. V was shortened by 6 bases and J by 9 bases, with 9 bases between the two germline ends. As DNA, the CDR3 is TGTGCCAGCTCCATGGGCCGTGAGCAGTTCTTC. It encodes CASSMGREQFF.

The V call is TRBV12-3 or TRBV12-4, the J call TRBJ2-1, with D perhaps TRBD2 (7 bases). The CDR3 runs to 15 residues. Trimming stripped 3 bases from V and 8 bases from J, with 17 bases between. In DNA, the CDR3 is TGTGCCAGCAGTTTCGGGGGGCCAATTGGAGATGAGCAGTTCTTC. This encodes CASSFGGPIGDEQFF.

This clonotype was observed once. The V and J genes are TRBV27 and TRBJ2-4, with D perhaps TRBD2 (7 bases). CDR1 and CDR2 (germline): MNHEY, SMNVEV (reference sequence). The ends were cut back, 2 bases at V and 3 bases at J, with 14 bases in the middle. The length of the CDR3 is 16 residues. CDR3 protein: CASSLSGGAVKNIQYF. The DNA for the CDR3 is TGTGCCAGCAGTTTAAGTGGGGGGGCCGTCAAAAACATTCAGTACTTC.

As concerns this clonotype: The junction does not match germline at one end; this may be a read error. The chain couples TRBV3-1 to TRBJ1-2, with TRBD1 matching 9 bases. The CDR3 contains 15 residues. Germline CDR1 and CDR2: LGHDT and YNNKEL (reference sequence). CDR3 in amino acids: CVSSHQTGQGGGYTF. The CDR3 region has the DNA TGTGTCAGCAGCCATCAGACGGGACAGGGCGGCGGCTACACTTTC.

This chain connects TRBV20-1 to TRBJ2-7, with 7 nucleotides matching TRBD1. The CDR3 sequence is 14 residues long. V lost 0 bases to trimming and J lost 2 bases; unmatched junction nucleotides: 4. CDR1 is DFQATT, CDR2 SNEGSKA, per germline (reference sequence). CDR3 protein: CSARDTRGTYEQYF. The CDR3 DNA sequence: TGCAGTGCTAGAGATACCAGGGGGACCTACGAGCAGTACTTC.

The chain uses TRBV12-3 or TRBV12-4 and TRBJ1-6; weak D call: TRBD1 (6 bases). The V gene lost 4 bases and the J gene lost 6 bases, with 13 bases spanning the gap. This CDR3 has 15 residues. This CDR3 is CASSSGQIRNSPLHF. CDR3 coding DNA: TGTGCCAGCAGTTCTGGACAGATACGTAATTCACCCCTCCACTTT.

The chain joins TRBV6-1 to TRBJ2-2; 10 positions agree with TRBD1. V was pared by 6 bases and J by 8 bases, with 3 bases of the junction left unmatched. CDR1 and CDR2 (germline): MNHNS, SASEGT. This CDR3 has 13 amino acids. The CDR3 sequence is CASSGQGVGELFF. In nucleotides, the CDR3 is TGTGCCAGCAGCGGACAGGGGGTGGGGGAGCTGTTTTTT.

The rearrangement joins TRBV7-6 to TRBJ1-1; a possible D gene is TRBD1 (6 bases). CDR3 length: 14 amino acids. Germline CDR1 and CDR2: SGHVS and FNYEAQ. The V end was cut by 5 bases, the J end by 5 bases, with 15 bases between. CDR3 in amino acids: CASSTRQEFTEAFF. The DNA for the CDR3 is TGTGCCAGCAGCACCCGACAGGAGTTTACTGAAGCTTTCTTT.

The chain is built from TRBV7-8 and TRBJ2-5; D gene unclear. CDR1 and CDR2 from the germline V gene are SGHVS and FQNEAQ. V was trimmed by 3 bases and J by 4 bases, leaving 12 bases between them. The CDR3 runs 14 residues. This CDR3 reads CASSLAWTGETQYF. The CDR3 DNA reads TGTGCCAGCAGCTTGGCATGGACCGGAGAGACCCAGTACTTC.

This clonotype was seen a single time. This chain joins TRBV20-1 and TRBJ2-3, with D maybe TRBD1 (6 bases). V was clipped by 0 bases and J by 3 bases, with 13 bases between them. The length of the CDR3 is 15 residues. CDR1 is DFQATT, CDR2 SNEGSKA, per germline (reference sequence). The CDR3 DNA sequence: TGCAGTGCTAGAGATTGGGGGCTACGGACAGATACGCAGTATTTT. This translates into CSARDWGLRTDTQYF.

This chain joins TRBV29-1 and TRBJ2-5; TRBD2 agrees at 10 bases. V shed 4 bases and J 1 base; nucleotides not matched to a gene: 6. There are 15 residues in the CDR3. The germline CDR1 and CDR2 sequences are SQVTM and ANQGSEA. Here the CDR3 reads CSVGIGTSVQETQYF. The DNA for the CDR3 is TGCAGCGTTGGTATCGGGACTAGCGTCCAAGAGACCCAGTACTTC.

This chain uses TRBV24-1 with TRBJ2-7; TRBD1 matches at 8 bases. TRBJ2-5 matches the DNA end more closely, so the J call is doubtful. Germline values: CDR1 KGHDR, CDR2 SFDVKD. The CDR3 is 18 amino acids. This CDR3 is CATSPLSLTGVVKETQYF. The CDR3 DNA is TGTGCCACCAGTCCCTTATCCCTGACAGGGGTGGTAAAGGAGACCCAGTACTTC.

This chain uses TRBV5-1 with TRBJ2-1; 8 bases match TRBD2. CDR3 length: 16 amino acids. Germline lookup yields CDR1 SGHRS and CDR2 YFSETQ. The V gene end was trimmed by 4 bases and the J gene end by 4 bases; junction bases not matched to a gene: 10. The CDR3 bases are TGCGCCAGCAGCCAACAAGCGGGGGCGGGATACAATGAGCAGTTCTTC. This translates into CASSQQAGAGYNEQFF.

This clonotype was observed once. The V and J genes are TRBV3-1 and TRBJ2-2; D is perhaps TRBD2 (6 bases). CDR3 length: 14 amino acids. The ends were cut back, 4 bases at V and 0 bases at J, with 6 bases in the middle. Germline-derived CDR1 and CDR2 are LGHDT and YNNKEL (reference sequence). Here the CDR3 DNA reads TGTGCCAGCAGCCGGGGGGCGAACACCGGGGAGCTGTTTTTT. This translates into CASSRGANTGELFF.

The chain uses TRBV12-3 or TRBV12-4 and TRBJ2-3; D uncertain. The V end lost 5 bases, the J end lost 5 bases, and 11 bases lay between the germline ends. The CDR3 extends over 13 amino acids. The CDR3 DNA sequence: TGTGCCAGCAGTCCCCTGGCCAAAGATACGCAGTATTTT. It translates to CASSPLAKDTQYF.

This chain links TRBV20-1 with TRBJ2-1, with D perhaps TRBD1 or TRBD2 (5 bases each). Germline values: CDR1 DFQATT, CDR2 SNEGSKA (reference sequence). This CDR3 contains 17 residues. The V end lost 1 base, the J end lost 6 bases, and 22 bases lay between the germline ends. The CDR3 region has the DNA TGCAGTGCTAGAGCCTGGGGGATGGCTAGATGGACCAATGAGCAGTTCTTC. Its protein is CSARAWGMARWTNEQFF.

The chain employs TRBV20-1 and TRBJ2-7; 8 nucleotides agree with TRBD1. The CDR3 covers 15 residues. The germline V gene has CDR1 DFQATT and CDR2 SNEGSKA (reference sequence). V lost 2 bases to trimming and J lost 3 bases; unmatched junction nucleotides: 9. Here the CDR3 DNA reads TGCAGTGCTAGACCCCGACAGGGGTGGGGCTACGAGCAGTACTTC. It yields the protein CSARPRQGWGYEQYF.

This clonotype came up many times. J is TRBJ2-5 and V is TRBV5-1, with D possibly TRBD1 on 6 matching bases. The CDR3 contains 14 residues. Germline loops: CDR1 SGHRS, CDR2 YFSETQ. V lost 4 bases and J lost 0, with 10 bases in between. For the CDR3, the DNA is TGCGCCAGCAGCACACAGGGCCACCAAGAGACCCAGTACTTC. It is translated as CASSTQGHQETQYF.

The genes are TRBV6-1 and TRBJ2-1, with D possibly being TRBD2 (6 bases). Trimming stripped 8 bases from V and 7 bases from J, with 12 bases between. CDR1 is MNHNS, CDR2 SASEGT, per germline. The CDR3 is 12 residues long. CDR3 sequence (DNA): TGTGCCAGCTGGGGACTGGTAAATGAGCAGTTCTTC. Translation gives CASWGLVNEQFF.

V is TRBV7-2 and J is TRBJ2-7; TRBD1 is a possible D gene (5 bases). The J call is doubtful: the DNA matches TRBJ2-5 better. Germline V gene lookup returns CDR1 SGHTA and CDR2 FQGNSA. The CDR3 length is 15 residues. CDR3 sequence reads: CASSSSQGSITTQYF. The CDR3 DNA sequence: TGTGCCAGCAGCTCCTCTCAGGGCTCGATAACGACCCAGTACTTC.

The chain couples TRBV20-1 to TRBJ2-4, with 9 bases matching TRBD2. With the DNA end fitting TRBJ2-7 better, the J assignment may be wrong. CDR1 DFQATT and CDR2 SNEGSKA come from the germline V gene (reference sequence). The CDR3 is 14 residues long. The CDR3 bases are TGCAGTGCTAGAGATGGAGCTAGCGGGGACGAGCAGTACTTC. Its translation: CSARDGASGDEQYF.

The chain recombines TRBV11-2 with TRBJ2-3, with D unresolved. The CDR3 totals 14 residues. Germline CDR1 reads SGHAT; CDR2 reads FQNNGV. Trimming shortened V by 5 bases and J by 7 bases, and 16 bases separated the two germline ends. DNA of the CDR3: TGTGCCAGCAGCCCGGGCATTCTGCCAAATACGCAGTATTTT. The encoded protein is CASSPGILPNTQYF.

CDR3 nucleotide sequence: TGTGCCACCAGCCCCCTTTGGTTTACAGGGCCAAACTATGGCTACACCTTC. This sequence encodes CATSPLWFTGPNYGYTF. This rearrangement joins TRBV15 to TRBJ1-2, with D perhaps matching TRBD1 (6 bases). The CDR3 contains 17 residues. Germline assignment: CDR1 LNHNV and CDR2 YYDKDF (reference sequence). The ends were cut back, 5 bases at V and 2 bases at J, with 21 bases in the middle. Based on the CDR3 plus reference TRBV15 and TRBJ1-2, the full variable domain is DAMVIQNPRYQVTQFGKPVTLSCSQTLNHNVMYWYQQKSSQAPKLLFHYYDKDFNNEADTPDNFQSRRPNTSFCFLDIRSPGLGDTAMYLCATSPLWFTGPNYGYTFGSGTRLTVV.

A remark on this clonotype: An end of the junction does not agree with germline; a read error may underlie this. The V gene is TRBV7-2, the J gene TRBJ1-2; tentative D call: TRBD1 (6 bases). The CDR3 loop spans 15 amino acids. In germline, CDR1 is SGHTA, CDR2 FQGNSA. For the CDR3, the DNA is TGTGCCGGCAGCTCGGGACAAAGGGGGGTCTATGGCTACACCTTC. Translation: CAGSSGQRGVYGYTF.